This T cell receptor beta chain came from a study of blood T cell repertoires in COVID-19. Study details: The United States, Italy and Spain provided the acute and convalescent COVID-19 samples.

V shed 0 bases, J shed 8 bases, and the junction held 5 bases outside the gene matches. Germline V gene sequence: CDR1 SGHNT, CDR2 YYREEE (reference sequence). The CDR3 totals 15 residues. In Seattle, patients joined the study during active infection and were tracked longitudinally. In the original processing: How many nucleated cells were present was estimated from reference gene primer amplification. The repertoire was sequenced with immunoSEQ multiplex PCR; TCRdb's copy has only in-frame clones and lacks some. The DNA gave D and trimming, while V, J and clone size come from that table. This sample yields 200,000 to 250,000 clones, of which approximately 90% are seen a single time; around 0.84% belongs to the top ten.

Sequenced: peripheral blood. This chain connects TRBV5-4 to TRBJ2-3; 11 nucleotides match TRBD2. This receptor was identified in a man aged 55 to 70 with COVID-19, enrolled during active disease. The DNA for the CDR3 is TGTGCCAGCAGCTTGGTTAGCGGGGGGGCCTTTACGCAGTATTTT. It codes for CASSLVSGGAFTQYF. Filled out from reference TRBV5-4 and TRBJ2-3, the complete variable domain reads ETGVTQSPTHLIKTRGQQVTLRCSSQSGHNTVSWYQQALGQGPQFIFQYYREEENGRGNFPPRFSGLQFPNYSSELNVNALELDDSALYLCASSLVSGGAFTQYFGPGTRLTVL.